This is a list of T cell receptor beta chains from one sample in a study of response to subunit inactivated influenza vaccine. TCRdb recomputed calls from the RT-PCR reads with MiXCR, one row per CDR3 protein. The sample lists 290,000 or so distinct CDR3 sequences, about 20% seen once, with about 9.3% in the top ten. The sample consisted of PBMCs from blood, taken approximately 20 months after vaccination. These receptors all stem from a man aged 50-75 years who received an inactivated influenza vaccine. The CDR3 runs from the conserved cysteine through the conserved F or W. The D gene is left open where the match is weak. Clone size is stated in some rows and not others, as once, few, many or a class when expanded.

>.|TRBJ1-1|TRBV6-1|.
TGTGCCAGCAGGGGGACGGGGGTGAACACTGAAGCTTTCTTT
CASRGTGVNTEAFF
>TRBD1|TRBJ1-3|TRBV19|few
TGTGCCAGTAGCCGGCGGACAGGGGGCTTTGGAAACACCATATATTTT
CASSRRTGGFGNTIYF
>.|TRBJ1-1|TRBV4-3|.
TGCGCCAGCAGCCAAGTTGACATGGCTGAAGCTTTCTTT
CASSQVDMAEAFF
>.|TRBJ2-7|TRBV7-8|.
TGTGCCAGCAGCTCCAGGGCAGAGCAGTACTTC
CASSSRAEQYF
>TRBD1|TRBJ1-3|TRBV27|few
TGTGCCAGCAGACTGACAGGGATCTCTGGAAACACCATATATTTT
CASRLTGISGNTIYF
>TRBD1|TRBJ1-4|TRBV12-3/TRBV12-4|.
TGTGCCAGCAGTACAGACAGGGGCGGAGATGAAAAACTGTTTTTT
CASSTDRGGDEKLFF
>TRBD1|TRBJ1-6|TRBV18|.
TGTGCCAGCTCACGAGGGACAGGGGGCAGATCACCCCTCCACTTT
CASSRGTGGRSPLHF
>.|TRBJ2-3|TRBV20-1|few
TGCAGTGCTATCCGGGATATCAACACAGATACGCAGTATTTT
CSAIRDINTDTQYF
>.|TRBJ1-4|TRBV4-1|many
TGCGCCAGCAGCAGACAATCAACTAATGAAAAACTGTTTTTT
CASSRQSTNEKLFF
>.|TRBJ1-1|TRBV6-2/TRBV6-3|many
TGTGCCAGCAGTTCCATGAACACTGAAGCTTTCTTT
CASSSMNTEAFF
>.|TRBJ1-2|TRBV13|.
TGTGCCAGCAGCTCCGAGAACAGTCCTGGCTACACCTTC
CASSSENSPGYTF
>.|TRBJ2-1|TRBV7-8|few
TGTGCCAGCGGATCTTCGGACAGTCTCAACAATGAGCAGTTCTTC
CASGSSDSLNNEQFF
>.|TRBJ2-3|TRBV4-1|.
TGCGCCAGCAGCCCTATCGGACCCGGGGCGGGAGATACGCAGTATTTT
CASSPIGPGAGDTQYF
>.|TRBJ2-1|TRBV3-1|.
TGTGCCAGCAGCCAAGTGAACAGAAATGAGCAGTTCTTC
CASSQVNRNEQFF
>.|TRBJ1-6|TRBV11-2|few
TGTGCCAGCAGCTTAGCACCCCAGGGGATTAATTCACCCCTCCACTTT
CASSLAPQGINSPLHF
>.|TRBJ1-1|TRBV27|.
TGTGCCAGCAGTTTATCGTTTCCAGGGTGGACCACTGAAGCTTTCTTT
CASSLSFPGWTTEAFF
>TRBD1|TRBJ1-5|TRBV20-1|.
TGCAGTGCTAGTCCCAGGGGGTATAGCAATCAGCCCCAGCATTTT
CSASPRGYSNQPQHF
>.|TRBJ2-7|TRBV3-1|.
TGTGCCAGCAGCCAAGAACTAGCATACAGGAGCTCCTACGAGCAGTACTTC
CASSQELAYRSSYEQYF
>.|TRBJ2-3|TRBV5-1|.
TGCGCCAGCAGCTATGGGGGTTCTGGGGGCACAGATACGCAGTATTTT
CASSYGGSGGTDTQYF
>.|TRBJ2-7|TRBV7-2|.
TGTGCCAGCAGCTCTAGCTCACGGTACGAGCAGTACTTC
CASSSSSRYEQYF
>.|TRBJ2-1|TRBV28|few
TGTGCCAGCAGTTTCGAACTAGACAATGAGCAGTTCTTC
CASSFELDNEQFF
>.|TRBJ2-3|TRBV20-1|few
TGCAGTGCTCCAAGCATCCTATCTAACACAGATACGCAGTATTTT
CSAPSILSNTDTQYF
>.|TRBJ2-3|TRBV19|.
TGTGCCAGTAGTATAGGTGCCGGTGGGGGCACAGATACGCAGTATTTT
CASSIGAGGGTDTQYF
>TRBD2|TRBJ2-1|TRBV5-1|once
TGCGCCAGCAGCTTCGGGACTAGCGGGAGTGAGCAGTTCTTC
CASSFGTSGSEQFF
>.|TRBJ2-1|TRBV20-1|few
TGCAGTCTCGAGCAGGGGAGGGGGGTCTACAATGAGCAGTTCTTC
CSLEQGRGVYNEQFF
>.|TRBJ1-4|TRBV5-1|few
TGCGCCAGCAGCTTGGCTTCAGGACCCATAGAAAAACTGTTTTTT
CASSLASGPIEKLFF
>TRBD1|TRBJ1-1|TRBV12-3/TRBV12-4|.
TGTGCCAGCATCAAGACAGGGGGCTTGACTGAAGCTTTCTTT
CASIKTGGLTEAFF
>.|TRBJ2-7|TRBV2|.
TGTGCCAGCCTTCGGGGAACCTACGAGCAGTACTTC
CASLRGTYEQYF
>.|TRBJ1-5|TRBV7-8|.
TGTGCCAGCAGCCCCAAAAGAATAGGACAGAGCAATCAGCCCCAGCATTTT
CASSPKRIGQSNQPQHF
>.|TRBJ1-4|TRBV6-1|.
TGTGCCAGCAGATCCGGGGATTCAAATGAAAAACTGTTTTTT
CASRSGDSNEKLFF
>.|TRBJ2-3|TRBV3-1|.
TGTGCCAGCAGCCAAGAATGGCGGGTGCCCCTCACGCAGACAGATACGCAGTATTTT
CASSQEWRVPLTQTDTQYF
>TRBD2|TRBJ2-1|TRBV20-1|.
TGCAGTGCTGGTCGAGCGGGACGAGGAGGAAATGAGCAGTTCTTC
CSAGRAGRGGNEQFF
>.|TRBJ2-1|TRBV2|.
TGTGCCAGCAGTGTTCTACCTACCTACAATGAGCAGTTCTTC
CASSVLPTYNEQFF
>.|TRBJ1-1|TRBV12-3/TRBV12-4|many
TGTGCCAGCAGTCCCGCTCCATCAGGGTGGGATTTCTTT
CASSPAPSGWDFF
>TRBD1|TRBJ1-2|TRBV4-1|few
TGCGCCAGCAGCCAAGATGGGCAGGGGGCTTGGGGCTACACCTTC
CASSQDGQGAWGYTF
>TRBD1|TRBJ1-1|TRBV11-1|many
TGTGCCAGCAGCTTAGGGACAGGGTTTTCTCGGCTGATGTACACTGAAGCTTTCTTT
CASSLGTGFSRLMYTEAFF
>TRBD1|TRBJ1-1|TRBV5-1|many
TGCGCCAGCAGTACGGGACAGATGAACACTGAAGCTTTCTTT
CASSTGQMNTEAFF
>TRBD2|TRBJ2-3|TRBV6-1|.
TGTGCCAGCAGTGAACTAGCGGGAGGGCCGGATACGCAGTATTTT
CASSELAGGPDTQYF
>.|TRBJ2-7|TRBV7-9|.
TGTGCCAGCAGCTTCCCTCTGGACAGCGAAGAGCAGTACTTC
CASSFPLDSEEQYF
>.|TRBJ1-1|TRBV7-2|many
TGTGCCAGCAATCTACAGGGAGGGGCGAGAGCTTTCTTT
CASNLQGGARAFF
>TRBD1|TRBJ1-1|TRBV20-1|.
TGCAGTGCTAGAGACTTCCAGGGGGCTGGTCTCAAAGCTTTCTTT
CSARDFQGAGLKAFF
>.|TRBJ1-4|TRBV29-1|many
TGCAGCGCTCTGTGGGACGAAAAACTGTTTTTT
CSALWDEKLFF
>.|TRBJ2-4|TRBV12-3/TRBV12-4|few
TGTGCCAGCAGTTTCGGGCAAACTCTAGCCAAAAACATTCAGTACTTC
CASSFGQTLAKNIQYF
>TRBD1|TRBJ1-1|TRBV6-1|few
TGTGCCAGCAGTGCGATGGGGACAGGGACCGGCAGCACTGAAGCTTTCTTT
CASSAMGTGTGSTEAFF
>TRBD1|TRBJ1-2|TRBV12-3/TRBV12-4|few
TGTGCCAGCAGTCGCGACAGGGCTGGCTACACCTTC
CASSRDRAGYTF
>TRBD2|TRBJ2-1|TRBV6-2/TRBV6-3|.
TGTGCCAGCGGTCTGCGGGGGGCGAACAATGAGCAGTTCTTC
CASGLRGANNEQFF
>.|TRBJ1-3|TRBV7-2|.
TGTGCCAGCAGCTTTAGGGGCGACACCATATATTTT
CASSFRGDTIYF
>.|TRBJ1-1|TRBV4-3|.
TGCGCCAGCAGCCCCGGAGGCCTGGTAGGGTCGGAGGCTTTCTTT
CASSPGGLVGSEAFF
>.|TRBJ2-7|TRBV12-3/TRBV12-4|.
TGTGCCAGCAGTTTTTCACTCTCCTACGAGCAGTACTTC
CASSFSLSYEQYF
>.|TRBJ1-4|TRBV6-5|few
TGTGCCAGCAGTTATCAACGGGCAACTAATGAAAAACTGTTTTTT
CASSYQRATNEKLFF